The 27 T cell receptor beta chains below all came from one sample that was sequenced in a study of CXCR3-negative and CXCR3-positive naive CD8 T cells. Study findings and constraints: Hydrophobicity of TRB CDR3s was greater in CXCR3-positive naive cells than in CXCR3-negative naive cells.

The authors prepared UMI-labeled TRB cDNA libraries by 5' RACE. TCRdb reprocessed the 5' RACE reads and stores each CDR3 protein as one record, lacking DNA. This table holds 130,000 to 150,000 distinct CDR3 sequences. What these receptors recognize is not known. The sequencing sample was made of naive CXCR3+ CD8+ T cells from blood. Subset reported: CD45RO-CCR7+CD27+CD95- naive CD8+ T cells expressing CXCR3 (TNR3+). These receptors were taken from a human donor in good health. Some clones in this sample may be carry-over from other donors' samples.

The chain's CDR3 is CASRETSGGLYEQYF. V gene TRBV12-3 or TRBV12-4 combines with J gene TRBJ2-7; as DNA is missing, the TRBD2 call by TCRdb cannot be tested. The CDR3 sequence is 15 residues long.

The chain recombines TRBV5-1 with TRBJ2-2; as DNA is missing, the TRBD2 call by TCRdb cannot be tested. The V gene's germline CDR1 is SGHRS and CDR2 YFSETQ. This CDR3 is built from 14 residues. CDR3 region: CASSPSGATGELFF.

The chain combines TRBV29-1 with TRBJ2-2; TCRdb's D call, TRBD1, is unchecked because there is no DNA. Germline V gives CDR1 SQVTM, CDR2 ANQGSEA. The CDR3 runs 15 residues. The chain's CDR3 is CSVFVPGENTGELFF.

The chain is built from TRBV25-1 and TRBJ2-7; TCRdb's D gene call, TRBD2, goes unchecked for lack of DNA. Looked up from germline, CDR1 is MGHDK and CDR2 is SYGVNS. This CDR3 has 13 residues. CDR3 residues: CASKGTDAYEQYF.

The chain joins TRBV29-1 to TRBJ2-2. This CDR3 is 13 amino acids long. Germline-derived CDR1 and CDR2 are SQVTM and ANQGSEA. The CDR3 is CSVGKGNTGELFF.

This chain connects TRBV14 to TRBJ2-1; the TCRdb D gene call, TRBD1, has no DNA to confirm it. The CDR3 is made up of 15 amino acids. In germline, CDR1 is SGHDN, CDR2 FVKESK. CDR3 in amino acids: CASSQGGSSYNEQFF.

The rearrangement links TRBV10-3 to TRBJ2-7; TCRdb proposes TRBD1, but this gene call is untestable without DNA. CDR3 length: 12 amino acids. Germline V lookup: CDR1 ENHRY, CDR2 SYGVKD. The CDR3 is CAMGDSPYEQYF.

The J gene is TRBJ2-3, the V gene TRBV15; TCRdb indicates TRBD1, and absent DNA this call remains unverified. The CDR3 consists of 15 residues. Per the germline V gene, CDR1 is LNHNV and CDR2 is YYDKDF (reference sequence). CDR3 sequence: CATTRPAESTDTQYF.

The chain has TRBV29-1 and TRBJ2-1; with no DNA, the TCRdb D assignment of TRBD1 cannot be verified. Germline lookup yields CDR1 SQVTM and CDR2 ANQGSEA. The CDR3 runs 14 residues. The CDR3 region is CSAPGQLPYNEQFF.

The gene calls are TRBV5-1 and TRBJ2-7; TCRdb proposes TRBD1, but this gene call is untestable without DNA. Germline V lookup: CDR1 SGHRS, CDR2 YFSETQ. The CDR3 loop spans 15 amino acids. This CDR3 reads CASSPRTGVLYEQYF.

The V call is TRBV28, the J call TRBJ2-5; TCRdb designates TRBD1, a call that cannot be tested without DNA. The CDR3 extends over 15 amino acids. CDR1 is MDHEN and CDR2 is SYDVKM in the germline V gene. The CDR3 loop reads CASSILDRTEETQYF.

The chain carries TRBV6-2 or TRBV6-3 and TRBJ1-1; TCRdb names TRBD1, which stays unverified in the absence of DNA. This CDR3 is 15 amino acids long. The germline V gene has CDR1 MNHEY and CDR2 SVGEGT. The CDR3 reads CASSYLGGGGTEAFF.

The chain uses TRBV7-2 and TRBJ2-7; TCRdb's D call of TRBD1 is untestable without DNA. The CDR3 length is 15 residues. CDR1 SGHTA and CDR2 FQGNSA come from the germline V gene. CDR3 protein: CASSLDYRGAREQYF.

This chain uses TRBV29-1 with TRBJ1-1; the D call from TCRdb, TRBD1, cannot be confirmed without DNA. CDR1 is SQVTM and CDR2 is ANQGSEA in the germline V gene. The CDR3 totals 13 residues. The CDR3 sequence: CTATGHQNTEAFF.

This chain connects TRBV29-1 to TRBJ2-7; TCRdb gives TRBD1 as the D gene, but with no DNA this cannot be confirmed. The CDR3 has 13 amino acids. Germline CDR1 SQVTM, CDR2 ANQGSEA. The CDR3 sequence: CSVGTGGPGEQYF.

The chain recombines TRBV29-1 with TRBJ2-4; TCRdb calls TRBD2, which cannot be checked without DNA. The CDR3 extends over 16 amino acids. The germline gives CDR1 SQVTM, CDR2 ANQGSEA. The CDR3 reads CSVVGEREVAKNIQYF. The full variable domain, its missing parts supplied by reference TRBV29-1 and TRBJ2-4, is SAVISQKPSRDICQRGTSLTIQCQVDSQVTMMFWYRQQPGQSLTLIATANQGSEATYESGFVIDKFPISRPNLTFSTLTVSNMSPEDSSIYLCSVVGEREVAKNIQYFGAGTRLSVL.

V gene TRBV29-1 combines with J gene TRBJ2-7. From germline, CDR1 is SQVTM and CDR2 ANQGSEA. This CDR3 is built from 13 residues. The CDR3 protein is CSVEGAERYEQYF.

This CDR3 reads CASSLVGGLAYEQYF. The chain links TRBV7-9 to TRBJ2-7; as DNA is missing, the TRBD1 call by TCRdb cannot be tested. The CDR3 consists of 15 residues. Germline V gene sequence: CDR1 SEHNR, CDR2 FQNEAQ (reference sequence).

V gene TRBV29-1 combines with J gene TRBJ2-7. Looked up from germline, CDR1 is SQVTM and CDR2 is ANQGSEA. The CDR3 runs 13 residues. CDR3 sequence: CSAGSENSYEQYF.

This sequence joins TRBV20-1 and TRBJ2-7; the TCRdb call, TRBD1, lacks DNA for checking. The germline V gene encodes CDR1 DFQATT and CDR2 SNEGSKA (reference sequence). This CDR3 region has 15 residues. CDR3 in amino acids: CSARDLQGPNYEQYF.

The chain employs TRBV2 and TRBJ1-1. Looked up from germline, CDR1 is SNHLY and CDR2 is FYNNEI. This CDR3 is built from 12 residues. This CDR3 reads CASSDANTEAFF.

The chain links TRBV6-2 or TRBV6-3 to TRBJ2-3. The CDR3 runs to 12 residues. CDR1 and CDR2 (germline): MNHEY, SVGEGT. CDR3 residues: CASSYRGDTQYF.

This chain connects TRBV28 to TRBJ1-4; absent DNA, TCRdb's TRBD1 call cannot be checked. The germline V gene has CDR1 MDHEN and CDR2 SYDVKM. The CDR3 is made up of 15 amino acids. The CDR3 reads CASRKWTATNEKLFF.

The chain links TRBV20-1 to TRBJ2-7; the D call of TRBD1 rests on TCRdb alone, since no DNA is present to check it. The CDR3 spans 15 residues. Germline CDR1 reads DFQATT; CDR2 reads SNEGSKA (reference sequence). The chain's CDR3 is CSARDQGSSSYEQYF.

The rearrangement links TRBV28 to TRBJ2-3; the D gene TCRdb calls, TRBD1, cannot be checked with no DNA. Looked up from germline, CDR1 is MDHEN and CDR2 is SYDVKM. The CDR3 has 16 residues. CDR3 amino acids: CASSSWGQGATDTQYF. Together with reference TRBV28 and TRBJ2-3, the CDR3 gives the full variable domain: DVKVTQSSRYLVKRTGEKVFLECVQDMDHENMFWYRQDPGLGLRLIYFSYDVKMKEKGDIPEGYSVSREKKERFSLILESASTNQTSMYLCASSSWGQGATDTQYFGPGTRLTVL.

The gene calls are TRBV29-1 and TRBJ2-2; TCRdb names TRBD1, which stays unverified in the absence of DNA. CDR1 SQVTM and CDR2 ANQGSEA come from the germline V gene. The CDR3 is 12 residues long. The CDR3 spells CSVQGDGGELFF.

The chain couples TRBV7-9 to TRBJ2-7; checking the TCRdb D call of TRBD2 is not possible without DNA. From germline, CDR1 is SEHNR and CDR2 FQNEAQ (reference sequence). This CDR3 has 15 residues. The CDR3 reads CASRWGPREADEQYF.